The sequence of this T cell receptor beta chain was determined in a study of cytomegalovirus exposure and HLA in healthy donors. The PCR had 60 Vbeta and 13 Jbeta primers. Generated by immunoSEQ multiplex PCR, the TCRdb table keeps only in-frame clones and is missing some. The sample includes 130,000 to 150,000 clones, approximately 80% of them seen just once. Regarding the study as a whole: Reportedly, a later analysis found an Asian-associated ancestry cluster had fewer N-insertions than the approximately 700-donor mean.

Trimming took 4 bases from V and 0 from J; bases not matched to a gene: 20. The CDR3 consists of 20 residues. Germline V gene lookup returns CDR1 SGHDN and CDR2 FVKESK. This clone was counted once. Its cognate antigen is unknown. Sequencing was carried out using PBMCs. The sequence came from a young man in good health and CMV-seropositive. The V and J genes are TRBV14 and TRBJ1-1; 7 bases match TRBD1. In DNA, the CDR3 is TGTGCCAGCAGCCCCCCAGGGGACAGCGGCTTATCGGGTATGAACACTGAAGCTTTCTTT. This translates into CASSPPGDSGLSGMNTEAFF.